This T cell receptor (beta chain) was recovered during a study of blood T cell repertoires in COVID-19. Overall study: The United States, Italy and Spain supplied acute and convalescent COVID-19 samples. Nucleic acid was either cDNA or gDNA, and it came from T cells, B-cell-depleted T cells, or PBMCs.

The authors' processing: Estimates of nucleated cell counts were drawn from the amplification of reference gene primers. Clones were sequenced by immunoSEQ multiplex PCR, and TCRdb holds only the in-frame ones, with some missing. For V, J and clone size, that table is used; D and trimming come from the DNA. The sample consists of fewer than 300,000 clones, 85% of them appearing once. Trimming took off 2 bases at V and 5 bases at J, with 9 bases between the two ends. Germline CDR1 reads MNHEY; CDR2 reads SVGAGI. The CDR3 runs to 13 residues. This clone came up once. The specimen sequenced was peripheral blood. This sequence was found in a human donor in a cohort sampled during active COVID-19. The J gene is TRBJ1-2, the V gene TRBV6-5; tentatively, D is TRBD1 (5 bases). The CDR3 loop reads CASSYVGGYGYTF. In DNA form, the CDR3 reads TGTGCCAGCAGTTACGTGGGGGGGTATGGCTACACCTTC.